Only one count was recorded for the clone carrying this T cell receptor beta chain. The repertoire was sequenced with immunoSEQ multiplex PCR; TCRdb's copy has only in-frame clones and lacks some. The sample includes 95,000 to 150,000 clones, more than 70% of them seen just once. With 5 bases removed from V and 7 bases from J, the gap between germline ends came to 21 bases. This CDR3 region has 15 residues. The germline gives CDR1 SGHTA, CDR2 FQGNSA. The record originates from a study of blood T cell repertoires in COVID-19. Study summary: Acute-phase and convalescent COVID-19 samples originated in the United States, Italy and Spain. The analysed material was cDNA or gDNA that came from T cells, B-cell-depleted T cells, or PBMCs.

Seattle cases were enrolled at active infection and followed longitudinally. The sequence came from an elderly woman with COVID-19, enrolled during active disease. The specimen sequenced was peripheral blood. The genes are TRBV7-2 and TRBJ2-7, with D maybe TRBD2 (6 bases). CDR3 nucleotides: TGTGCCAGCAGCGTCAGTAGCGGTTCAGGGAGGGAGCAGTACTTC. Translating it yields CASSVSSGSGREQYF.